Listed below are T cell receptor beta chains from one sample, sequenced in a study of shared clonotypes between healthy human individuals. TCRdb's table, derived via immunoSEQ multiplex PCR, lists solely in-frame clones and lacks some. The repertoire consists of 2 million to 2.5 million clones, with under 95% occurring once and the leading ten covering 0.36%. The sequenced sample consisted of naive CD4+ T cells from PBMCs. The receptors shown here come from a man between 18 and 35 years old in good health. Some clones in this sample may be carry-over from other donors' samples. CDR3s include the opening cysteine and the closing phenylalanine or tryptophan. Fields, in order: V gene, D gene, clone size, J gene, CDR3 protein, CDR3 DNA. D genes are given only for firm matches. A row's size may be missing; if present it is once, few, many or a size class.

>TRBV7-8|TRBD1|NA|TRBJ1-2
CANSRDRGVEGYTF
TGTGCCAACAGTAGGGACAGAGGAGTAGAAGGCTACACCTTC
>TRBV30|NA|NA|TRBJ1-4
CAWEGGGSATNEKLFF
TGTGCCTGGGAAGGAGGCGGCTCCGCAACTAATGAAAAACTGTTTTTT
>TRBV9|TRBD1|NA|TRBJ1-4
CASSEGDRPANEKLFF
TGTGCCAGCAGCGAGGGGGACAGGCCTGCTAATGAAAAACTGTTTTTT
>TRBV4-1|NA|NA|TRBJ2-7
CASSQSEVGTLNAYEQYF
TGCGCCAGCAGCCAATCTGAAGTCGGGACACTTAACGCCTACGAGCAGTACTTC
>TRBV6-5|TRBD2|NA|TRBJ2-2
CASSYYGGGTGELFF
TGTGCCAGCAGTTACTACGGCGGGGGCACCGGGGAGCTGTTTTTT
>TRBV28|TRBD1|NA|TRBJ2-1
CAIRDSINEQFF
TGTGCCATTCGGGACAGCATCAATGAGCAGTTCTTC
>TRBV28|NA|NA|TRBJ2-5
CASSPEFGIGETQYF
TGTGCCAGCAGCCCCGAGTTTGGCATTGGAGAGACCCAGTACTTC
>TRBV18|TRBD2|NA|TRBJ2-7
CASSPRREGNEQYF
TGTGCCAGCTCACCCCGGCGGGAGGGCAACGAGCAGTACTTC
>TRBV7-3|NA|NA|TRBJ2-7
CASSLGGTPTYEQYF
TGTGCCAGCAGCTTAGGCGGGACTCCCACCTACGAGCAGTACTTC
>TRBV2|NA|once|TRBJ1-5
CASSAINRDSQHF
TGTGCCAGCAGTGCGATAAACAGGGACTCCCAGCATTTT
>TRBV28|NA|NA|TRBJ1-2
CASSFVSRANYGYTF
TGTGCCAGCAGTTTTGTGTCGCGAGCTAACTATGGCTACACCTTC
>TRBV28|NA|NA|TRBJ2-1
CASSPSRGISNEQFF
TGTGCCAGCAGTCCAAGTCGCGGGATTTCCAATGAGCAGTTCTTC
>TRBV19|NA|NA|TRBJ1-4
CASSIPGIEKLFF
TGTGCCAGTAGTATTCCGGGGATTGAAAAACTGTTTTTT
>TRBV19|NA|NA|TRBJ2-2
CASNIQRNTGELFF
TGTGCCAGTAATATACAGAGGAACACCGGGGAGCTGTTTTTT
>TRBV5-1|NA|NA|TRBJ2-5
CASSLVRAGLGETQYF
TGCGCCAGCAGCTTGGTCCGAGCAGGGTTGGGAGAGACCCAGTACTTC